The clone carrying this TCR beta chain occurred once. The sample belongs to a study of blood T cell repertoires in COVID-19. About the study: Specimens from acute and convalescent COVID-19 originated in the United States, Italy and Spain. Sample material is recorded as cDNA or gDNA derived from T cells, B-cell-depleted T cells, or PBMCs.

As originally analysed: Reference gene primer amplification yielded estimated nucleated cell counts. Generated by immunoSEQ multiplex PCR, the TCRdb table keeps only in-frame clones and is missing some. D and trimming come from the DNA, and the V and J calls and clone size come from that table. In the table there are 98,000 or so clones, about four fifths of which are singletons. This sequence originates from an elderly woman with active or convalescent COVID-19. Sequenced material: peripheral blood.

The DNA for the CDR3 is TGTGCCAGCAGCAACTATCGACAGGGGAAGCGAAATACGCAGTATTTT. Amino acid sequence: CASSNYRQGKRNTQYF. The V call is TRBV21-1, the J call TRBJ2-3; the DNA was not used to check the table's D call, TRBD1. TRBV21-1 is a recognized pseudogene. The CDR3 is 16 amino acids.